This TCR beta chain emerged from a study of blood T cell repertoires in COVID-19. This clone was detected a few times. Original data processing: Estimates of nucleated cell counts were drawn from the amplification of reference gene primers. The data were produced by immunoSEQ multiplex PCR, yet TCRdb's version contains in-frame clones alone and is incomplete. V and J calls and clone size are given by that table; D and trimming were obtained from the DNA. The profile shows about 120,000 clones, roughly 80% of them singletons. Germline V lookup: CDR1 KGHSH, CDR2 LQKENI. The length of the CDR3 is 13 residues. Losses at the gene ends were 3 bases for V and 7 bases for J; bases not matched to a gene: 5.

The specimen sequenced was peripheral blood. This sequence joins TRBV18 and TRBJ1-1; 7 nucleotides align to TRBD1. This clonotype was sampled from a human donor in a cohort sampled during active COVID-19. CDR3 DNA: TGTGCCAGCTCACCCGACAGGGAGGTTGAAGCTTTCTTT. Translated: CASSPDREVEAFF.